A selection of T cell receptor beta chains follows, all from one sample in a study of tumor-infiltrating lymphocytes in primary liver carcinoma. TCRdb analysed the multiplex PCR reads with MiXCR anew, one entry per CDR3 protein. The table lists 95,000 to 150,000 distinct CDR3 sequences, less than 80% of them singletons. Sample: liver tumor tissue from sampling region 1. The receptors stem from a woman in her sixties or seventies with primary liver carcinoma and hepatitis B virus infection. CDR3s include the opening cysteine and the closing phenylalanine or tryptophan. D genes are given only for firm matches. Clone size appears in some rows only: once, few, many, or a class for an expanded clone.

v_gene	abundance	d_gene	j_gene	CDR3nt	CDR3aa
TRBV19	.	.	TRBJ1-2	TGTTCCAGTAGTATAGCGGCGGCCGCTAACCATGGCTACACCTTC	CSSSIAAAANHGYTF
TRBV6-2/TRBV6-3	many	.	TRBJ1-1	TGTGCCAGCAGTTACTCGGAGTCTTTCACTGAAGCTTTCTTT	CASSYSESFTEAFF
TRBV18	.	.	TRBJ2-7	TGTGCCAGCTCACCAGAGGGGATTCCCTACGAGCAGTACTTC	CASSPEGIPYEQYF
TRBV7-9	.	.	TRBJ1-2	TGTGCCAGCAGCGCCTATAACAGCGCCAACTATGGCTACATCTTC	CASSAYNSANYGYIF
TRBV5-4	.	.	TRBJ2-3	TGTGTCAGCAGCTCCCCGGACGAGCATAGCACAGATACGCAGTATTTT	CVSSSPDEHSTDTQYF
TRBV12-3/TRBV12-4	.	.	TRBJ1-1	TGTGCCGGCAGCCTGGGGGGCATGAACACTGAAGCTTTCTTT	CAGSLGGMNTEAFF
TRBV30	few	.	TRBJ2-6	TGTGCCTGGAGGCAGGGACTTTACCCTGGGGCCAACGTCCTGACTTTC	CAWRQGLYPGANVLTF
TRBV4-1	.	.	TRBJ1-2	TGCGCCAGCGGCGGATCGCGCCTTAACTATGACTACACCTTC	CASGGSRLNYDYTF
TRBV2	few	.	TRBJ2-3	TGTGCCAGCAGTGACACAGGGTTGAGGAACACAGATACGCAGTATTTT	CASSDTGLRNTDTQYF
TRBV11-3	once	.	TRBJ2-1	TGTGCCGGCAGCTTAGGGGAGGTAGAAGAGCAGTTCTTC	CAGSLGEVEEQFF
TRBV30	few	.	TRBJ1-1	TGTGCCTGTGGACGCACCCCCGGGATAATCACTGAAGCTCTCTTT	CACGRTPGIITEALF
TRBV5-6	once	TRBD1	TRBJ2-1	TGTGTCAGCAGCCTGTGGGGGACAGGGTACTATAATGAGCAGTTCTTC	CVSSLWGTGYYNEQFF
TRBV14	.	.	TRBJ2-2	TGTGCCAGCAGCCGAGTATCAATCGGGGAGCTATTTTTT	CASSRVSIGELFF
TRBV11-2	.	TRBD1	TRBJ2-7	TGTACCAGCAGCTTAGTTGGGACAGGGGGCAGATACGAGCAGTATTTC	CTSSLVGTGGRYEQYF
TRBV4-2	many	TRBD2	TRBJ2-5	TGTGCCAGCAGCCAAGATTTAACTAGCGGGAGTGAGACCCAGTACTTC	CASSQDLTSGSETQYF
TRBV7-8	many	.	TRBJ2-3	TGTGCCAGCAGCACACCCTACCGCGAACCTAGCACAGATACGCAGTATTTT	CASSTPYREPSTDTQYF
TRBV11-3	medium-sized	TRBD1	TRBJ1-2	TGTGCCAGCAGCTTAGTACAGGGGAACTATGGCTACACCTTC	CASSLVQGNYGYTF
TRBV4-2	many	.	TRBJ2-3	TGTGCCAGCAGCCGAGATCCACAGGGTTCTGGCACAGATACGCAGTATTTT	CASSRDPQGSGTDTQYF
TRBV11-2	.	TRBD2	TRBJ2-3	TGTGCCAGCAGCTCCCGACTAGCGGGAGACGAGGATACACAGTATTTT	CASSSRLAGDEDTQYF
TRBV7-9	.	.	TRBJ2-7	TGTGCCAGCAGCTCCTCTGATAGCGGTGGTACCTACGAGCAGTACTTC	CASSSSDSGGTYEQYF
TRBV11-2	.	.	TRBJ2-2	TGTGCCAGCAGCTTAGACCCCGAAGGGGCGAACACCGGGGAGCTGCTTTTC	CASSLDPEGANTGELLF
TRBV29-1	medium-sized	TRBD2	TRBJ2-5	TGCAGCGTTGAGGGGACTAGCGGGAGGGAGACCCAGTACTTC	CSVEGTSGRETQYF
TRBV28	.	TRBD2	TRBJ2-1	TGTGCCAGCAGTTCCCAGCGGGAGGGCCTAAACAATGAGCAGTTCTTC	CASSSQREGLNNEQFF
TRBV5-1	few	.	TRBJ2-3	TGCGCCAGCAGCTTGGAGGCAGCCTCTAGCACAGATACGCAGTATTTT	CASSLEAASSTDTQYF
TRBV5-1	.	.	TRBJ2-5	TGCGCCAGCAGCCTTGGACGGACCGATCCACAAGAGACCCAGTACTTC	CASSLGRTDPQETQYF
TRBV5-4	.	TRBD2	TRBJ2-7	TGTGTCAGCAGCCGTTACGGAGGGAGGGTATACGAGCAGTACTTC	CVSSRYGGRVYEQYF
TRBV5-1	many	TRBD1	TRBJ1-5	TGCGCCAGCAGCACCGGACAGGGCAATCAGCCCCAGCATTTT	CASSTGQGNQPQHF
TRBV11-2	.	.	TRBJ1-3	TGTGCCAGCAGCTTAGATTCCGGACCGCAAAGCACTATATATTTT	CASSLDSGPQSTIYF
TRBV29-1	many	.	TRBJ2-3	TGCAGCGCCCAGGGCCTGGCCGATACGCAGTATTTT	CSAQGLADTQYF
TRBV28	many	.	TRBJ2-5	TGTGCCAGCAGCACCTATGGGACCCAGTACTTC	CASSTYGTQYF
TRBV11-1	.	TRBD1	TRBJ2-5	TGTATCAGCAGCCCACGGCTCGGGACAGCGATCCAAGAGACCCAGTACTTC	CISSPRLGTAIQETQYF
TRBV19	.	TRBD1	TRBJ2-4	TGTGCCAGTAGTACCTCTTCAGGGGGACCCAAAAACATTCAGTACTTT	CASSTSSGGPKNIQYF
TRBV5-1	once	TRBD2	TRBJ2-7	TGCGCCAGCAACTTGACTAGCGGGAGGACCAACTCCGTGCAGTACTTC	CASNLTSGRTNSVQYF
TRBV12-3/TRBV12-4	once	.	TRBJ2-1	TGTGCCAGCAGTCGCGTCGGCCATGAGCACTTCTTC	CASSRVGHEHFF
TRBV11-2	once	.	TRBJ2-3	TGTACCAGCTGTTCGTTCTCTTTCACAGATACGCAGTATTTT	CTSCSFSFTDTQYF
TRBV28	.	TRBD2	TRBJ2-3	TGTGCCGGCAGGCTAGCGGGGGCCACAGATACGCAGTATTTT	CAGRLAGATDTQYF
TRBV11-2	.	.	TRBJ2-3	TGTGCCAGCAGTCGAGTGACTGGAACCTCGGGCGGTACGCTGTATTTT	CASSRVTGTSGGTLYF
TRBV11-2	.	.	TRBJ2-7	TGCGCCAGCAGCGAGGCTGTGGGGCAGGAGGCCGAGCAGTACTTC	CASSEAVGQEAEQYF
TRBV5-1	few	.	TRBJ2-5	TGCGCCAGCAGCAGGGGAATGGGGCCACAAGAGACCCAGTACTTC	CASSRGMGPQETQYF